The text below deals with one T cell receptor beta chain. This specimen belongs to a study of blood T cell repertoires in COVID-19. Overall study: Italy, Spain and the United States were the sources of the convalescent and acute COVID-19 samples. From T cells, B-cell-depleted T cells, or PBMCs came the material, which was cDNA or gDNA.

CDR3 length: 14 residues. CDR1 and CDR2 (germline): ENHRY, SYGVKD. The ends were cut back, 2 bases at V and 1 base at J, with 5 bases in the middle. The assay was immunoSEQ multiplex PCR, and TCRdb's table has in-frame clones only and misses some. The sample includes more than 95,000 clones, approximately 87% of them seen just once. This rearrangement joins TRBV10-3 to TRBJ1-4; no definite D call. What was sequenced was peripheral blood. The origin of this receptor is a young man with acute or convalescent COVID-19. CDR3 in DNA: TGTGCCATCAGTGAGGGCGGAACTAATGAAAAACTGTTTTTT. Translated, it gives CAISEGGTNEKLFF.